The clone carrying this TCR beta chain was seen at least ten times. Its target is not known. The data belong to a study of glioma-infiltrating T cells. Amplification of TCR alpha and beta CDR3 regions from RNA used iRepertoire nested multiplex PCR. Input was 100-400 ng of tissue mRNA or PBMC total RNA. MiXCR, applied by TCRdb to the multiplex PCR reads, yields one record per CDR3 protein. The table includes 85,000 to 110,000 distinct CDR3 sequences, about 30% detected once. Study conclusions and caveats: Only very few CDR3 sequences appeared in both tissue and blood. Above-expected tissue-blood divergence occurred in all gliomas, most in low-grade ones.

The TCR sequence derives from a human donor with low-grade glioma or glioblastoma, undergoing nonglioma brain surgery, or in good health (not recorded which). Sequencing was done on a sample of glioma tissue, nonneoplastic brain tissue, or PBMCs (not recorded which).

This CDR3 is CASSFRELLEAFF. DNA for the CDR3: TGTGCCAGCAGTTTCAGGGAACTTCTTGAAGCTTTCTTT. The chain joins TRBV2 to TRBJ1-1, with D perhaps matching TRBD1 (5 bases). Looked up from germline, CDR1 is SNHLY and CDR2 is FYNNEI. The CDR3 loop spans 13 amino acids. The V gene lost 5 bases and the J gene lost 7 bases, with 14 bases spanning the gap.